This T cell receptor (beta chain) comes out of a study of T cell responses to AZD1222 COVID-19 vaccine. Measured with immunoSEQ multiplex PCR; TCRdb has only the in-frame clones, and not every one. The data contain tens of thousands of clones, around 80% of them singletons. Per germline, CDR1 LNHNV and CDR2 YYDKDF (reference sequence). Losses at the gene ends were 5 bases for V and 2 bases for J; bases not matched to a gene: 13. The CDR3 totals 17 residues. General study findings and limits: CD4 TCRs associated with vaccination spanned spike, dominating at 160-218 and 743-854. Scientists sampled the repertoires only once the peak T cell response had passed.

As to this clone: The target antigen is unknown.

The starting material was peripheral blood, obtained 28 days after the second AZD1222 dose. This chain joins TRBV15 and TRBJ1-1; 8 bases are a match to TRBD1. The receptor was isolated from an adult who received the AZD1222 COVID-19 vaccine. CDR3 in DNA: TGTGCCACCAGCCCCCCCTTGAACAGGGGGATTAACACTGAAGCTTTCTTT. It yields the protein CATSPPLNRGINTEAFF.